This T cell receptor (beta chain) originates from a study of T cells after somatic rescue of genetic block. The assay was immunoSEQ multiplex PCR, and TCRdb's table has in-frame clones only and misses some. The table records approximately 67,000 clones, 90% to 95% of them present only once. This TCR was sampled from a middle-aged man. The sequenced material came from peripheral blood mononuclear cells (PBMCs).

The CDR3 spells CASSLARPAYEQYF. CDR3 in DNA: TGTGCCAGCAGCTTAGCGAGGCCCGCCTACGAGCAGTACTTC. The chain links TRBV7-2 to TRBJ2-7; no clear D. The V and J ends lost 0 bases and 2 bases respectively, with 8 bases between them. The length of the CDR3 is 14 residues. The germline gives CDR1 SGHTA, CDR2 FQGNSA.